This T cell receptor beta chain appears in the sequencing data of a study of T cells in Graves' hyperthyroidism and ophthalmopathy. J lost 6 bases, V lost 6 bases, and 10 bases had no gene match. This CDR3 region has 15 residues. Germline values: CDR1 MDHEN, CDR2 SYDVKM. Many counts were recorded for this clonotype. From RNA transcripts, TCR beta CDR3 regions were amplified. The primer set for the first-round RT-PCR of the TCR CDR3 was HTBI. One entry per CDR3 protein results from TCRdb running MiXCR on the multiplex PCR reads. Seen here are approximately 400,000 distinct CDR3 sequences, more than 15% observed once, and the top ten hold around 30%. Diagnoses were made from clinical symptoms, serum measures (thyroxine and TRAb), thyroid ultrasound and orbital computed tomography.

V usage is TRBV28 and J usage is TRBJ2-2; TRBD1 agrees at 7 bases. Material for sequencing was blood. The source is a young woman with Graves' hyperthyroidism that later progressed to Graves' ophthalmopathy. The CDR3 loop is CASRYDRARAGELFF. The CDR3 coding sequence is TGTGCCAGCAGATACGACAGGGCTAGGGCCGGGGAGCTGTTTTTT.